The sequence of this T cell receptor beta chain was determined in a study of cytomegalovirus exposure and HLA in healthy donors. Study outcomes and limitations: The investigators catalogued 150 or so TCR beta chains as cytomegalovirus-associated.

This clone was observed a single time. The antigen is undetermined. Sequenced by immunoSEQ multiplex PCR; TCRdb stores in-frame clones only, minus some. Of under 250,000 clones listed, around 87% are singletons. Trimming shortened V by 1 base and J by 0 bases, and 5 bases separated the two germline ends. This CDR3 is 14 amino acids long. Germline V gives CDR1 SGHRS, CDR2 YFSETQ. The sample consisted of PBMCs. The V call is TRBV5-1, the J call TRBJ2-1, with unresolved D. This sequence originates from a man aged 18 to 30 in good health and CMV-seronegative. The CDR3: CASSLRASYNEQFF. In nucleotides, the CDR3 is TGCGCCAGCAGCTTGCGAGCCTCCTACAATGAGCAGTTCTTC. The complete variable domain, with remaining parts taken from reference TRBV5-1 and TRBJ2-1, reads KAGVTQTPRYLIKTRGQQVTLSCSPISGHRSVSWYQQTPGQGLQFLFEYFSETQRNKGNFPGRFSGRQFSNSRSEMNVSTLELGDSALYLCASSLRASYNEQFFGPGTRLTVL.